A single sample gave rise to the 10 T cell receptor beta chains below, sequenced in a study of cytomegalovirus exposure and HLA in healthy donors. 60 Vbeta and 13 Jbeta primers were used in PCR. Data came from immunoSEQ multiplex PCR; TCRdb stores just in-frame clones and leaves some out. The sample includes hundreds of thousands of clones, 80% to 90% of them seen just once. Input material: PBMCs. Receptors were obtained from a woman aged 18-30 years in good health and CMV-seronegative.

V usage is TRBV5-4 and J usage is TRBJ1-1, with D possibly TRBD1 on 5 matching bases. This CDR3 spans 13 amino acids. V lost 6 bases, J lost 2 bases, and 11 bases lay in between. Germline CDR1 and CDR2: SGHNT and YYREEE (reference sequence). The CDR3 protein is CASKIDSNTEAFF. CDR3 bases: TGTGCCAGCAAAATTGACAGTAACACTGAAGCTTTCTTT.

This sequence joins TRBV5-1 and TRBJ1-1; D is possibly TRBD1 (5 bases). Germline CDR1 is SGHRS and CDR2 is YFSETQ. The V gene lost 2 bases and the J gene lost 6 bases, with 14 bases spanning the gap. This CDR3 has 14 residues. The CDR3 nucleotides are TGCGCCAGCAGCTTCGGGGGTATGGTCTCTGAAGCTTTCTTT. This translates into CASSFGGMVSEAFF.

V is TRBV11-3 and J is TRBJ2-3; 13 bases line up with TRBD2. The CDR3 runs 16 residues. The V and J ends lost 5 bases and 5 bases, in that order; junction bases with no gene match: 7. Germline V gene lookup returns CDR1 SGHNT and CDR2 YENEEA. CDR3 sequence reads: CASSPGTSGVIDTQYF. The CDR3 DNA follows: TGTGCCAGCAGCCCCGGGACTAGCGGGGTGATAGATACGCAGTATTTT.

The chain joins TRBV5-5 to TRBJ1-5, with a weak D call TRBD1 (6 bases). The CDR3 length is 15 residues. The ends were cut back, 0 bases at V and 8 bases at J, with 15 bases in the middle. Germline assignment: CDR1 SGHKS and CDR2 YYEKEE (reference sequence). This CDR3 reads CASSLDPTGFKPQHF. DNA of the CDR3: TGTGCCAGCAGCTTGGACCCTACAGGGTTTAAGCCCCAGCATTTT.

The chain links TRBV2 to TRBJ2-5, with 8 bases identical to TRBD1. Near its end, the DNA agrees better with TRBJ2-7, so the J call may be wrong. CDR1 and CDR2 (germline): SNHLY, FYNNEI. The CDR3 length is 13 residues. CDR3 loop: CASRRTGTYEQYF. In DNA form, the CDR3 reads TGTGCCAGCAGAAGGACAGGGACCTACGAGCAGTACTTC.

The rearrangement uses TRBV7-9 and TRBJ2-3; D gene unclear. V lost 1 base and J lost 6, with 14 bases in between. There are 15 residues in the CDR3. Germline values: CDR1 SEHNR, CDR2 FQNEAQ (reference sequence). In DNA form, the CDR3 reads TGTGCCAGCAGCTTAGTCGGCGGATCCCCGGATACGCAGTATTTT. Residues: CASSLVGGSPDTQYF.

Turning to this clone: The CDR3 end shows no conserved phenylalanine or tryptophan, and so a read error is likely. The chain carries TRBV18 and TRBJ1-2; D is ambiguous. Germline loops: CDR1 KGHSH, CDR2 LQKENI. CDR3 length: 16 residues. V was cut by 1 base and J by 3 bases, with 15 bases left in between. CDR3 loop: CASSPRRVGVDYGYTL. Written as DNA, the CDR3 is TGTGCCAGCTCACCACGGAGGGTTGGAGTGGACTATGGCTACACCCTC.

V and J are TRBV5-1 and TRBJ1-2; D gene ambiguous. Per the germline V gene, CDR1 is SGHRS and CDR2 is YFSETQ. The CDR3 runs 13 residues. The ends were cut back, 2 bases at V and 0 bases at J, with 5 bases in the middle. In nucleotides, the CDR3 is TGCGCCAGCAGCTTCGGTTCTAACTATGGCTACACCTTC. Encoded protein: CASSFGSNYGYTF.

V and J are TRBV15 and TRBJ1-2; maybe TRBD1 (6 bases). Germline-derived CDR1 and CDR2 are LNHNV and YYDKDF (reference sequence). V was clipped by 5 bases and J by 5 bases, with 12 bases between them. CDR3 length: 13 residues. The CDR3 bases are TGTGCCACCAGCCCCCTTACAGGGTATGGCTACACCTTC. Translation: CATSPLTGYGYTF.

The rearrangement joins TRBV5-5 to TRBJ2-3; 11 bases map to TRBD2. CDR1 and CDR2 from the germline V gene are SGHKS and YYEKEE (reference sequence). The CDR3 has 16 residues. After removal of 4 bases from V and 2 bases from J, the junction contained 6 bases not matched to a gene. Here the CDR3 reads CASSPSGGRNTDTQYF. CDR3 sequence (DNA): TGTGCCAGCAGCCCTAGCGGGGGGAGGAACACAGATACGCAGTATTTT. The entire variable domain, with the rest obtained from reference TRBV5-5 and TRBJ2-3, is as follows: DAGVTQSPTHLIKTRGQQVTLRCSPISGHKSVSWYQQVLGQGPQFIFQYYEKEERGRGNFPDRFSARQFPNYSSELNVNALLLGDSALYLCASSPSGGRNTDTQYFGPGTRLTVL.